The 3 T cell receptor beta chains below come from one sample, sequenced in a study of beta chain features in type 1 diabetes. Antigens of these TCRs are unknown. The study, taken as a whole, reports: Patients with Type 1 diabetes showed moderately but significantly shorter TCRB CDR3s in all four CD4+ subsets.

Expressed TCRB transcripts got sequenced, as all isolated RNA was reverse transcribed. The data were produced by immunoSEQ multiplex PCR, yet TCRdb's version contains in-frame clones alone and is incomplete. This sample carries some 45,000 clones, approximately 70% of them seen once, and the ten largest clones take roughly 2.2%. The sequenced sample consisted of Tregs from blood. Source of these receptors: a woman aged 18-35 years with type 1 diabetes.

This clone was observed a few times. V gene TRBV7-2 combines with J gene TRBJ2-7, with 11 nucleotides matching TRBD2. Germline values: CDR1 SGHTA, CDR2 FQGNSA. The CDR3 spans 17 residues. V lost 5 bases to trimming and J lost 2 bases; unmatched junction nucleotides: 11. Here the CDR3 reads CASSASGTSGQPYEQYF. The CDR3 region has the DNA TGTGCCAGCAGCGCCTCCGGGACTAGCGGTCAACCCTACGAGCAGTACTTC.

The rearrangement uses TRBV6-1 and TRBJ2-1, with D hard to call. V shed 4 bases and J shed 9 bases, with 7 bases lying between them. CDR1 and CDR2 from the germline V gene are MNHNS and SASEGT. CDR3 length: 11 amino acids. CDR3 protein: CASSGSGEQFF. DNA of the CDR3: TGTGCCAGCAGTGGGTCCGGTGAGCAGTTCTTC.

This clone was detected once. This chain uses TRBV5-1 with TRBJ2-7, with a weak D call TRBD1 (5 bases). The length of the CDR3 is 15 residues. Germline V lookup: CDR1 SGHRS, CDR2 YFSETQ. V lost 0 bases to trimming and J lost 2 bases, with 12 bases between them. CDR3 region: CASSLAEMGPYEQYF. Here the CDR3 DNA reads TGCGCCAGCAGCTTGGCCGAGATGGGGCCCTACGAGCAGTACTTC.